The 16 T cell receptor beta chains given below trace back to one sample, sequenced in a study of metastatic and nonmetastatic thyroid tumors. Through MiXCR, TCRdb re-clonotyped the PCR reads. The sample has 25,000 to 35,000 clones, 15% to 20% seen once; the top ten hold 4% to 5%. No treatment of any kind had been given to any patient before thyroid surgery. Input material: blood. These receptors originate from a female donor with papillary thyroid cancer or a benign thyroid nodule (not recorded which). Some clones in this sample may be carry-over from other donors' samples.

This clone has ten or more counts. The germline gene is not matched at one end of the junction; a read error may be the cause. The chain has TRBV5-4 and TRBJ2-3; D call uncertain. The CDR3 is 14 amino acids. Germline CDR1 and CDR2: SGHNT and YYREEE (reference sequence). The CDR3 region is CAGSLYASTDTQYF. The CDR3 DNA sequence: TGTGCCGGCAGCTTGTATGCCTCTACAGATACGCAGTATTTT.

The chain couples TRBV2 to TRBJ2-7, with 8 bases identical to TRBD2. The V gene end was trimmed by 7 bases and the J gene end by 6 bases; junction bases not matched to a gene: 17. The CDR3 is 16 amino acids. Germline-derived CDR1 and CDR2 are SNHLY and FYNNEI. CDR3 sequence (DNA): TGTGCCAGCACGCCCCCGGGAGGGGGAGGGGGGCTCGAGCAGTACTTC. Protein product: CASTPPGGGGGLEQYF.

A few counts support this clone. V is TRBV25-1 and J is TRBJ1-2, with 9 bases identical to TRBD1. Germline V gene sequence: CDR1 MGHDK, CDR2 SYGVNS. The CDR3 spans 16 residues. V shed 3 bases, J shed 4 bases, and the junction held 9 bases outside the gene matches. CDR3 protein: CASSDPGTGQFYGYTF. Here the CDR3 DNA reads TGTGCCAGCAGTGACCCTGGGACAGGGCAATTCTATGGCTACACCTTC.

The chain has TRBV10-3 and TRBJ1-1; tentative D call: TRBD1 (5 bases). The V gene lost 6 bases and the J gene lost 11 bases, with 19 bases spanning the gap. CDR3 length equals 13 residues. CDR1 is ENHRY, CDR2 SYGVKD, per germline. The CDR3 spells CAISKTENTGAFF. CDR3 coding DNA: TGTGCCATCAGCAAGACAGAGAACACTGGCGCTTTCTTT.

Worth noting for this clone: This sample includes further DNA sequences coding for the same CDR3. The chain recombines TRBV5-4 with TRBJ1-1; 8 positions agree with TRBD1. The CDR3 length is 15 residues. Germline V gene data show CDR1 as SGHNT and CDR2 as YYREEE (reference sequence). V lost 4 bases and J lost 4; bases outside the gene matches: 9. The CDR3 nucleotides are TGTGCCAGCAGCGGGGCAGGGGGCGCGGCCACTGAAGCTTTCTTT. This sequence encodes CASSGAGGAATEAFF.

This clone was seen many times. The CDR3 sequence is CASSFAGLRNTEAFF. For the CDR3, the DNA is TGTGCCAGCAGCTTCGCGGGGCTTAGGAACACTGAAGCTTTCTTT. The J gene is TRBJ1-1, the V gene TRBV7-2; possible D gene TRBD1, 5 bases. The germline gives CDR1 SGHTA, CDR2 FQGNSA. CDR3 length: 15 residues. V lost 3 bases and J lost 1, with 12 bases in between. Looking up the rest from reference TRBV7-2 and TRBJ1-1 gives the full variable domain: GAGVSQSPSNKVTEKGKDVELRCDPISGHTALYWYRQSLGQGLEFLIYFQGNSAPDKSGLPSDRFSAERTGGSVSTLTIQRTQQEDSAVYLCASSFAGLRNTEAFFGQGTRLTVV.

This clone has ten or more counts. The rearrangement joins TRBV7-9 to TRBJ2-7, with D unclear. V shed 6 bases and J shed 6 bases, with 15 bases lying between them. Germline V gene data show CDR1 as SEHNR and CDR2 as FQNEAQ (reference sequence). The CDR3 has 13 amino acids. The CDR3 region is CASSWNGPAEQYF. CDR3 sequence (DNA): TGTGCCAGCAGTTGGAACGGACCTGCCGAGCAGTACTTC.

This clone was counted ten times or more. This sequence joins TRBV7-9 and TRBJ1-3, with D unresolved. V lost 1 base to trimming and J lost 3 bases, with 10 bases between them. This CDR3 is 15 amino acids long. Germline V gives CDR1 SEHNR, CDR2 FQNEAQ (reference sequence). The CDR3 nucleotides are TGTGCCAGCAGCTTAGACCCCGGAAATGGAAACACCATATATTTT. Amino acid sequence: CASSLDPGNGNTIYF.

This clone was seen many times. This chain uses TRBV10-3 with TRBJ2-1; D not certain. From germline, CDR1 is ENHRY and CDR2 SYGVKD. Trimming removed 0 bases from V and 15 bases from J, with 9 bases in between. This CDR3 region has 11 residues. Here the CDR3 DNA reads TGTGCCATCAGTGAGTCTAGGAGTCGGTTCTTC. Its protein product is CAISESRSRFF.

This clone has a count of ten or more. V and J are TRBV30 and TRBJ2-3; D is unresolved. V was shortened by 1 base and J by 3 bases, with 5 bases between the two germline ends. In germline, CDR1 is GTSNPN, CDR2 SVGIG (reference sequence). The CDR3 is 12 residues long. In nucleotides, the CDR3 is TGTGCCTGGAGTGCGGATACAGATACGCAGTATTTT. This gives the protein CAWSADTDTQYF.

The V and J genes are TRBV18 and TRBJ1-5; 8 bases fit TRBD1. The CDR3 is 17 amino acids. V was clipped by 8 bases and J by 2 bases; unmatched bases: 14. Germline V gene data show CDR1 as KGHSH and CDR2 as LQKENI. CDR3 sequence: CASSPNQGAGGNQPQHF. CDR3 nucleotide sequence: TGTGCCAGCAGCCCAAACCAGGGGGCCGGCGGCAATCAGCCCCAGCATTTT.

This clone was picked up a small number of times. The V gene is TRBV27, the J gene TRBJ2-2; TRBD2 matches 11 bases. Germline V CDR1 and CDR2: MNHEY, SMNVEV (reference sequence). The CDR3 spans 16 residues. After removal of 5 bases from V and 9 bases from J, the junction contained 11 bases not matched to a gene. The CDR3, as DNA: TGTGCCAGCAGTGACGGGACTAGCGGAGTGAGAAGGGAGCTGTTTTTT. This sequence encodes CASSDGTSGVRRELFF.

The chain employs TRBV5-1 and TRBJ2-3, with D perhaps being TRBD1 or TRBD2 (5 bases each). This CDR3 comprises 17 residues. V was shortened by 0 bases and J by 1 base, with 15 bases between the two germline ends. CDR1 and CDR2 from the germline V gene are SGHRS and YFSETQ. The CDR3 sequence is CASSLAGTVGGTDTQYF. The CDR3 DNA is TGCGCCAGCAGCTTGGCGGGGACGGTAGGAGGCACAGATACGCAGTATTTT.

Concerning this clone: It may be a read error: a sequence one base away is much more abundant. Other DNA sequences of this sample code for an identical CDR3. The chain carries TRBV30 and TRBJ1-2, with 9 positions matching TRBD1. The junction had 10 bases not matched to a gene; V was cut back by 3 bases and J by 5 bases. The CDR3 is made up of 15 amino acids. From germline, CDR1 is GTSNPN and CDR2 SVGIG (reference sequence). The CDR3 sequence: CAWSPPDRGSYGYTF. In DNA, the CDR3 is TGTGCCTGGAGCCCACCGGACAGGGGTTCATATGGCTACACCTTC.

This clone was picked up many times. The J gene is TRBJ2-3, the V gene TRBV9, with D unresolved. Germline loops: CDR1 SGDLS, CDR2 YYNGEE. The CDR3 totals 13 residues. Trimming left V 4 bases short and J 5 bases short, with 11 bases between. The CDR3 here is CASSPPSVDTQYF. The CDR3 coding sequence is TGTGCCAGCAGCCCACCGAGCGTAGATACGCAGTATTTT.

By its share, this clone is medium-sized. The V and J genes are TRBV28 and TRBJ1-1; D not certain. The CDR3 covers 12 residues. The germline gives CDR1 MDHEN, CDR2 SYDVKM. V was pared by 2 bases and J by 1 base, with 2 bases between. The CDR3 protein is CASSLPNTEAFF. CDR3 DNA: TGTGCCAGCAGTTTACCGAACACTGAAGCTTTCTTT.